The present T cell receptor (beta chain) was sequenced within a study of beta chain features in type 1 diabetes. In regard to this clone: Its antigen is still unknown.

Every donor had blood drawn once into heparin, roughly 110 mL on average. Of the isolated RNA, all was reverse transcribed, and so the sequenced material was expressed TCRB transcripts. The protocol was immunoSEQ multiplex PCR, while the TCRdb copy is restricted to in-frame clones and leaves out a portion. The sample has 130,000 to 150,000 clones, about 44% seen once. Whole-study findings and limits: Individuals with type 1 diabetes displayed fewer insertions and more deletions at VDJ junctions. PCR might show a preference for shorter templates, equally across patients and controls.

Trimming removed 7 bases from V and 4 bases from J, with 16 bases in between. CDR1 is MDHEN, CDR2 SYDVKM, per germline. The CDR3 covers 14 residues. This chain connects TRBV28 to TRBJ1-2; the D is unclear. The sample taken for sequencing was Tregs from blood. The receptor comes from a man between 18 and 29 years old in good health. CDR3 in DNA: TGTGCCAGCACTTACAGCCATAGTTTCTATGGCTACACCTTC. Its translation: CASTYSHSFYGYTF.